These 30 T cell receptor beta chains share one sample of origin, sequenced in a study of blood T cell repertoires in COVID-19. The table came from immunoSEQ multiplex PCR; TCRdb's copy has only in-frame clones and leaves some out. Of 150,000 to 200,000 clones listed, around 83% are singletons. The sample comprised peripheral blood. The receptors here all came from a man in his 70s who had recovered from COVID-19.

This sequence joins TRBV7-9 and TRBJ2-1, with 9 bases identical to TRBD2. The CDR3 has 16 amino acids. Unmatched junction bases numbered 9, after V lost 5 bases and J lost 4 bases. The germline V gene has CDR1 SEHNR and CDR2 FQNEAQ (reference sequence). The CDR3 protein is CASSPNPTSGYNEQFF. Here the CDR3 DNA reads TGTGCCAGCAGCCCAAACCCGACTAGCGGTTACAATGAGCAGTTCTTC.

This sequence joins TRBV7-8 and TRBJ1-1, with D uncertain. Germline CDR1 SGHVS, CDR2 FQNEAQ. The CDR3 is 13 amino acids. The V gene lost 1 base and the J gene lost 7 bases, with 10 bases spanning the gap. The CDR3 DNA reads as TGTGCCAGCAGCTTAGTAGCGGGGATTGAAGCTTTCTTT. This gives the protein CASSLVAGIEAFF.

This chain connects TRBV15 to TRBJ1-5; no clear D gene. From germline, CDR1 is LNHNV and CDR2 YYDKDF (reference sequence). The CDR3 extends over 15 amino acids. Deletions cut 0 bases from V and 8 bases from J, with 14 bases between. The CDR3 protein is CATSRDIHGAEPQHF. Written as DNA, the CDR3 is TGTGCCACCAGCAGAGATATCCATGGTGCGGAGCCCCAGCATTTT.

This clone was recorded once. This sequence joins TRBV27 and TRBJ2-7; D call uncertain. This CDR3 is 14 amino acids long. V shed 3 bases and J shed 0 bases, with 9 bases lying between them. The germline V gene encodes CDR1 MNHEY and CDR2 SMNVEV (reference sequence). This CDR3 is CASSFGHVSYEQYF. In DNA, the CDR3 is TGTGCCAGCAGTTTTGGGCACGTCTCCTACGAGCAGTACTTC.

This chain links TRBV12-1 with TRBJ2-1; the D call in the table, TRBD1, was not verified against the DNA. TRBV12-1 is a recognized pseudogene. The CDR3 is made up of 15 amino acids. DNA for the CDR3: TGTGCCAGCAGCGATACCGGGACAGTCTACAATGAGCAGTTCTTC. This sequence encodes CASSDTGTVYNEQFF.

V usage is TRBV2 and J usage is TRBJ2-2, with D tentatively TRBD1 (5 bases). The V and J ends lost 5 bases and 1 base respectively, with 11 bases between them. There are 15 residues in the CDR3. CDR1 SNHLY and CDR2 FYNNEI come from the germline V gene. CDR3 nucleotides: TGTGCCAGCAGTATAGGGGTTCTGAACACCGGGGAGCTGTTTTTT. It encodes CASSIGVLNTGELFF.

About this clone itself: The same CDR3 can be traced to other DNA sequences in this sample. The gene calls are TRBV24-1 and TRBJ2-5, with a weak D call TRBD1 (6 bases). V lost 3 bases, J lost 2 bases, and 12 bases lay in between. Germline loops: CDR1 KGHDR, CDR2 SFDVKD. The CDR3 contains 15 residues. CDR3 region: CATSDPRGLQETQYF. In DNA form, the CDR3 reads TGTGCCACCAGTGATCCCAGGGGCTTGCAAGAGACCCAGTACTTC.

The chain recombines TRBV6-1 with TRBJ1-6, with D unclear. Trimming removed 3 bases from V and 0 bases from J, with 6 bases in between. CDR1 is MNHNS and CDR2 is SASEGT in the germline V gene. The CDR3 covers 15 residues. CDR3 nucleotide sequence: TGTGCCAGCAGTGACACGAGCTCCTATAATTCACCCCTCCACTTT. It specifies CASSDTSSYNSPLHF.

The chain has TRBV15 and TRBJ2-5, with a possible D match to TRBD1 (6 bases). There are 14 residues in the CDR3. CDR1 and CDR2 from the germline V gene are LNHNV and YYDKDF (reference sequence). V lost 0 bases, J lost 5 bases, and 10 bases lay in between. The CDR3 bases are TGTGCCACCAGCAGAGAAACAGGGCGGGAGACCCAGTACTTC. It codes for CATSRETGRETQYF.

CDR3 residues: CASTAGDGSQPQHF. The CDR3 DNA reads as TGTGCCAGCACTGCGGGGGATGGTAGTCAGCCCCAGCATTTT. The chain uses TRBV6-5 and TRBJ1-5, with a tentative D call TRBD1 (5 bases). V was cut by 7 bases and J by 6 bases, with 16 bases left in between. Per the germline V gene, CDR1 is MNHEY and CDR2 is SVGAGI. The CDR3 contains 14 residues.

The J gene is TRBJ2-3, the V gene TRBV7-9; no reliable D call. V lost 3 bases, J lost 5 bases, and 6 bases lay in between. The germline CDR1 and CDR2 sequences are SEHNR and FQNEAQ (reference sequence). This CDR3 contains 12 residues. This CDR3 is CASSLLRDTQYF. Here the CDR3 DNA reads TGTGCCAGCAGCTTGTTGAGAGATACGCAGTATTTT.

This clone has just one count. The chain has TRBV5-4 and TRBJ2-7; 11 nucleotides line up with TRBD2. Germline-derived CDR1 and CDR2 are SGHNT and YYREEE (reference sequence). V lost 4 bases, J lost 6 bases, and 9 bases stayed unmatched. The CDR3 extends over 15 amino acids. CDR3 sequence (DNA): TGTGCCAGCAGCGCGGAACTAGCGGGAGCGGTCGAGCAGTACTTC. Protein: CASSAELAGAVEQYF.

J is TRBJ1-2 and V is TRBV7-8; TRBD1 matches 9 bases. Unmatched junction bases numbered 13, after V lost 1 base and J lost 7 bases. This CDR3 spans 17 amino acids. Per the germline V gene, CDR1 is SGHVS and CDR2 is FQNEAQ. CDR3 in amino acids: CASSLGTGASTPGGYTF. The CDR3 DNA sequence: TGTGCCAGCAGCTTAGGGACAGGGGCGAGCACCCCCGGTGGCTACACCTTC.

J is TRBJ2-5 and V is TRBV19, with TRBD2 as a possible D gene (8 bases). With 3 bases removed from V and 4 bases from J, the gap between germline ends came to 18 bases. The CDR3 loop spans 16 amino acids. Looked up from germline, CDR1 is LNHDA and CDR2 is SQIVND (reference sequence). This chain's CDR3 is CASSIVSGGGAETQYF. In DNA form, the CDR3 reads TGTGCCAGTAGTATCGTTTCGGGAGGGGGCGCAGAGACCCAGTACTTC.

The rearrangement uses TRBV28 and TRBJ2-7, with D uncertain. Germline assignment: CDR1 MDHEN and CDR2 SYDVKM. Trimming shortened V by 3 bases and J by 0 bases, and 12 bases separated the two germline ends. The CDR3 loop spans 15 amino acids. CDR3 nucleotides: TGTGCCAGCAGTTTCGTCCGCACGAGCTCCTACGAGCAGTACTTC. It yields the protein CASSFVRTSSYEQYF.

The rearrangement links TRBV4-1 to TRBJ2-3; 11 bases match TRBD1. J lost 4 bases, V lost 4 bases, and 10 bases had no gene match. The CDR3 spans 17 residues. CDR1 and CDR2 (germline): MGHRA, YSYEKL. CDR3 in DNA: TGCGCCAGCAGCCTCTCCGGGGGACAGGGGGGGGCAGATACGCAGTATTTT. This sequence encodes CASSLSGGQGGADTQYF.

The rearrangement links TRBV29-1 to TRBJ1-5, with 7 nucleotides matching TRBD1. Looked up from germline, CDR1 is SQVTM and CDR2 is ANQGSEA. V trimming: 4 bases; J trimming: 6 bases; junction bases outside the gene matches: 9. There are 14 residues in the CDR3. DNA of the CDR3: TGCAGCGTTGGGGACAGTTCGGGCCTTCAGCCCCAGCATTTT. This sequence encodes CSVGDSSGLQPQHF.

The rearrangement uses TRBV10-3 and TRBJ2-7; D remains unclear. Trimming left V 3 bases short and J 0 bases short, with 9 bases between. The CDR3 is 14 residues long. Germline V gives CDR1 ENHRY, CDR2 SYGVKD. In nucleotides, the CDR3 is TGTGCCATCAGTGAACTTACGAGCTCCTACGAGCAGTACTTC. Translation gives CAISELTSSYEQYF.

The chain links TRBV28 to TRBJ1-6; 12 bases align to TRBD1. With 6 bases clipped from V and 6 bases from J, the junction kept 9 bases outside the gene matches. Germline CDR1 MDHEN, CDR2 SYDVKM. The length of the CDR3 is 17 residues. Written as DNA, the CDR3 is TGTGCCAGCAGCACCTGGGACAGGGGGCTGTCTAATTCACCCCTCCACTTT. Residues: CASSTWDRGLSNSPLHF. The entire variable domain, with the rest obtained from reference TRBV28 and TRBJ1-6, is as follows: DVKVTQSSRYLVKRTGEKVFLECVQDMDHENMFWYRQDPGLGLRLIYFSYDVKMKEKGDIPEGYSVSREKKERFSLILESASTNQTSMYLCASSTWDRGLSNSPLHFGNGTRLTVT.

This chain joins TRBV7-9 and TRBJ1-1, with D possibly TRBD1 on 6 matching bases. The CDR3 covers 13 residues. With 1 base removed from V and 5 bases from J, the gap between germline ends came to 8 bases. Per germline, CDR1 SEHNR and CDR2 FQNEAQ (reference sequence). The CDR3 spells CASSLDRATEAFF. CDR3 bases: TGTGCCAGCAGCTTAGACAGGGCTACTGAAGCTTTCTTT.

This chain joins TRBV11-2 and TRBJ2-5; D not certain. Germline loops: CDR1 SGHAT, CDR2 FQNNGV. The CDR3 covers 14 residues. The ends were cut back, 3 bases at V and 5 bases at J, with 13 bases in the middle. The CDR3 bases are TGTGCCAGCAGCTTTGGCTCCGCCTGGGAGACCCAGTACTTC. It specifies CASSFGSAWETQYF.

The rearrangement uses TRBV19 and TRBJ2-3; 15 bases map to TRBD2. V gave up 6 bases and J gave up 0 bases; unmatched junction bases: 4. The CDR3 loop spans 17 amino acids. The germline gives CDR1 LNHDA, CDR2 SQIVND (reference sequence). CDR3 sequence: CASSGTSGRTSTDTQYF. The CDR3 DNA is TGTGCCAGTAGCGGGACTAGCGGGAGGACTAGCACAGATACGCAGTATTTT.

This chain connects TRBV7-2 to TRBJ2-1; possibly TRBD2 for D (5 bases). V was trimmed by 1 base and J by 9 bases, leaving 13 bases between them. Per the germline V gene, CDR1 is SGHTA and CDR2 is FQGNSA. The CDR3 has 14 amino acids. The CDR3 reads CASSLEGARVEQFF. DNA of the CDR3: TGTGCCAGCAGCTTAGAGGGCGCGCGGGTTGAGCAGTTCTTC.

DNA of the CDR3: TGTGCCAGCAGCCGACTAGGCCCACCCTACGAGCAGTACTTC. Translated: CASSRLGPPYEQYF. The chain has TRBV5-4 and TRBJ2-7; tentatively, D is TRBD2 (6 bases). The V gene's germline CDR1 is SGHNT and CDR2 YYREEE (reference sequence). The V end was cut by 4 bases, the J end by 2 bases, with 13 bases between. There are 14 residues in the CDR3.

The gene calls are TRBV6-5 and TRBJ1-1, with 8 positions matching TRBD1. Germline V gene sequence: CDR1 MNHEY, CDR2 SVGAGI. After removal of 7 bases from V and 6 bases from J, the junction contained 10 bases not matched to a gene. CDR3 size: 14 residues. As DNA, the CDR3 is TGTGCCAGCAAAGTAAAGGCACAGGGGGCTGAAGCTTTCTTT. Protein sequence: CASKVKAQGAEAFF.

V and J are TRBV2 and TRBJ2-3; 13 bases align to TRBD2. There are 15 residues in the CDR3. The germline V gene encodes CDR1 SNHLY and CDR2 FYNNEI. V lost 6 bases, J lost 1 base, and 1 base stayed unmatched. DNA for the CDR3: TGTGCCAGCAGCGGACTAGCGGGAGGCACAGATACGCAGTATTTT. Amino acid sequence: CASSGLAGGTDTQYF.

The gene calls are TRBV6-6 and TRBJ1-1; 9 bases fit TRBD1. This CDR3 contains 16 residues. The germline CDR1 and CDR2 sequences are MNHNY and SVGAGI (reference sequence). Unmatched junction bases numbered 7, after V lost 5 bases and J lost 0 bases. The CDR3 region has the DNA TGTGCCAGCAGTCAGGACAGGGGCATTTTGAACACTGAAGCTTTCTTT. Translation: CASSQDRGILNTEAFF.

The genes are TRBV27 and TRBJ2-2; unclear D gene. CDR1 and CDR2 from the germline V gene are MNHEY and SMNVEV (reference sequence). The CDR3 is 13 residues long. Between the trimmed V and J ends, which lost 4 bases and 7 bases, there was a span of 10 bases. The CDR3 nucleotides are TGTGCCAGCAGTTCCATTATCGGCGGGGAGCTGTTTTTT. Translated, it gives CASSSIIGGELFF.

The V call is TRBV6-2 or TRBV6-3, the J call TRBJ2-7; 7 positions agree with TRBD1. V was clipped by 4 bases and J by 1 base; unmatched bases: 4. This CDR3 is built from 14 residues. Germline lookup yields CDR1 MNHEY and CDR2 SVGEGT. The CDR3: CASSFGTASYEQYF. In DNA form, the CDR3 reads TGTGCCAGCAGTTTTGGGACAGCATCCTACGAGCAGTACTTC.

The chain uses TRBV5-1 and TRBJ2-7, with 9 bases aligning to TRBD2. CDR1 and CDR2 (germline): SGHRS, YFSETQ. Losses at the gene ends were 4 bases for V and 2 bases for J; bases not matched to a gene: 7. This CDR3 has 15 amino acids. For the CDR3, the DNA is TGCGCCAGCAGCCTGACTAGCGGAGAAACCTACGAGCAGTACTTC. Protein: CASSLTSGETYEQYF.